A single sample is the source of the 7 T cell receptor beta chains below, sequenced in a study of T cells after somatic rescue of genetic block. Produced via immunoSEQ multiplex PCR; TCRdb's table is partial and in-frame only. The sample records around 52,000 clones, approximately 96% being singletons. The sample comprised peripheral blood mononuclear cells (PBMCs). The receptors shown here come from a child in the first two years of life.

This chain joins TRBV27 and TRBJ2-2; the D gene is possibly TRBD2 (5 bases). This CDR3 contains 17 residues. Per the germline V gene, CDR1 is MNHEY and CDR2 is SMNVEV (reference sequence). V dropped 5 bases and J dropped 4 bases, with 20 bases sitting between them. CDR3 in DNA: TGTGCCAGCAGTACCCATCCTAGCCGGGGAGTCACCGGGGAGCTGTTTTTT. Amino acid sequence: CASSTHPSRGVTGELFF.

The chain couples TRBV11-2 to TRBJ2-7; 7 bases map to TRBD1. CDR1 and CDR2 from the germline V gene are SGHAT and FQNNGV. J gave up 9 bases and V 5 bases, and 10 bases lay outside the gene matches. The CDR3 extends over 13 amino acids. CDR3 in amino acids: CASSPRQGGVQYF. The CDR3 coding sequence is TGTGCCAGCAGCCCAAGACAGGGCGGCGTGCAGTACTTC.

The chain has TRBV7-3 and TRBJ2-7, with D perhaps matching TRBD1 (6 bases). Trimming pared 6 bases from V and 4 bases from J, leaving 16 bases between. This CDR3 is 14 amino acids long. Per the germline V gene, CDR1 is SGHTA and CDR2 is FQGTGA. The CDR3 region is CASSLEQGSYEQYF. The CDR3 DNA sequence: TGTGCCAGCAGTCTCGAACAGGGATCTTACGAGCAGTACTTC.

The chain combines TRBV6-6 with TRBJ1-1; D unresolved. Germline lookup yields CDR1 MNHNY and CDR2 SVGAGI (reference sequence). The CDR3 covers 14 residues. Trimming removed 2 bases at V and 0 bases at J, with 7 bases between. CDR3 DNA: TGTGCCAGCAGTTACAACGATTTGAACACTGAAGCTTTCTTT. Protein: CASSYNDLNTEAFF.

This chain connects TRBV5-4 to TRBJ2-1; 7 nucleotides agree with TRBD1. Germline trimming cut 2 bases from V and 2 bases from J; bases unmatched to any gene: 7. Germline CDR1 and CDR2: SGHNT and YYREEE (reference sequence). This CDR3 spans 16 amino acids. The chain's CDR3 is CASSFYRGRPYNEQFF. CDR3 sequence (DNA): TGTGCCAGCAGCTTTTATAGGGGGCGTCCCTACAATGAGCAGTTCTTC.

The V call is TRBV6-5, the J call TRBJ2-2, with D tentatively TRBD1 (5 bases). CDR1 and CDR2 from the germline V gene are MNHEY and SVGAGI. V dropped 2 bases and J dropped 1 base, with 5 bases sitting between them. This CDR3 contains 14 residues. The CDR3 loop is CASSYRGNTGELFF. The CDR3 DNA follows: TGTGCCAGCAGTTACAGGGGGAACACCGGGGAGCTGTTTTTT.

V and J are TRBV18 and TRBJ2-5; 11 positions agree with TRBD2. This CDR3 contains 15 residues. Germline loops: CDR1 KGHSH, CDR2 LQKENI. The V segment lost 5 bases and the J segment 6 bases; nucleotides outside the gene matches: 8. The CDR3 protein is CASSNSGRAEKTQYF. In nucleotides, the CDR3 is TGTGCCAGCTCAAATAGCGGGAGGGCCGAGAAGACCCAGTACTTC. Full variable domain (outside the CDR3, taken from reference TRBV18 and TRBJ2-5): NAGVMQNPRHLVRRRGQEARLRCSPMKGHSHVYWYRQLPEEGLKFMVYLQKENIIDESGMPKERFSAEFPKEGPSILRIQQVVRGDSAAYFCASSNSGRAEKTQYFGPGTRLLVL.